One sample yielded the 30 T cell receptor beta chains listed below, sequenced in a study of cytomegalovirus exposure and HLA in healthy donors (TCRdb year 2017). Preparation of the library involved the immunoSEQ multiplex PCR assay. A mixture of 60 forward primers for TCR Vbeta segments and 13 reverse primers for TCR Jbeta segments was used in the multiplex PCR. TCRdb holds this immuneACCESS table with in-frame rearrangements only. Some clones are missing; in checked studies, unresolved V genes explain under half, and the rest has no known cause. This sample gives about 200,000 clones in total; over 65% of them show up just once. Around 15% of the sample belongs to the ten largest clones. The material sequenced was PBMCs. These receptor sequences come from a man aged 40-55 years in good health and CMV-seronegative.

The chain uses TRBV9 and TRBJ2-2; maybe TRBD1 (6 bases). The CDR3 is made up of 12 amino acids. The V gene lost 5 bases and the J gene lost 8 bases, with 10 bases spanning the gap. The V gene's germline CDR1 is SGDLS and CDR2 YYNGEE. As DNA, the CDR3 is TGTGCCAGCAGATCAGGGGCTGGGGAGCTGTTTTTT. Its protein product is CASRSGAGELFF.

The V call is TRBV28, the J call TRBJ2-7; D is unresolved. The CDR3 consists of 13 residues. Germline V lookup: CDR1 MDHEN, CDR2 SYDVKM. Trimming shortened V by 3 bases and J by 5 bases, and 11 bases separated the two germline ends. The CDR3 region is CASSFTVGHEQYF. CDR3 nucleotides: TGTGCCAGCAGTTTCACAGTGGGCCACGAGCAGTACTTC. Supplemented by reference TRBV28 and TRBJ2-7, the full variable domain reads DVKVTQSSRYLVKRTGEKVFLECVQDMDHENMFWYRQDPGLGLRLIYFSYDVKMKEKGDIPEGYSVSREKKERFSLILESASTNQTSMYLCASSFTVGHEQYFGPGTRLTVT.

This clone has only one observation. This chain joins TRBV7-2 and TRBJ1-6; D not resolved. With 5 bases removed from V and 9 bases from J, the gap between germline ends came to 20 bases. Germline CDR1 is SGHTA and CDR2 is FQGNSA. CDR3 length: 16 amino acids. CDR3 sequence: CASSLERRVAASPLHF. The CDR3 coding sequence is TGTGCCAGCAGCCTAGAGCGGAGGGTCGCCGCTTCACCCCTCCACTTT.

The chain links TRBV10-1 to TRBJ2-2; 10 bases align to TRBD1. V lost 5 bases to trimming and J lost 6 bases; unmatched junction nucleotides: 3. The length of the CDR3 is 14 residues. The V gene's germline CDR1 is WNHNN and CDR2 SYGVQD (reference sequence). CDR3 residues: CASSRTGGAGELFF. Written as DNA, the CDR3 is TGCGCCAGCAGTCGGACAGGGGGGGCCGGGGAGCTGTTTTTT.

This clone was recorded only once. V and J are TRBV19 and TRBJ1-5; D is undetermined. The V end was cut by 5 bases, the J end by 7 bases, with 12 bases between. This CDR3 is built from 13 residues. Germline V lookup: CDR1 LNHDA, CDR2 SQIVND (reference sequence). CDR3 in amino acids: CASSLLGGQPQHF. CDR3 in DNA: TGTGCCAGTAGTCTACTCGGCGGGCAGCCCCAGCATTTT.

Details on this clone: One junction end does not reproduce the germline sequence, and a read error may be involved. The gene calls are TRBV7-9 and TRBJ2-6; D is possibly TRBD1 (6 bases). This CDR3 is built from 16 residues. The germline V gene encodes CDR1 SEHNR and CDR2 FQNEAQ (reference sequence). The chain's CDR3 is CSSSPQGGSGANVLTF. The DNA of the CDR3 is TGTTCCAGCAGCCCGCAAGGGGGCTCTGGGGCCAACGTCCTGACTTTC.

The chain links TRBV4-1 to TRBJ2-5; TRBD1 matches 7 bases. TRBJ2-7 matches the DNA end more closely, so the J call is doubtful. The CDR3 length is 15 residues. The germline gives CDR1 MGHRA, CDR2 YSYEKL. CDR3 DNA: TGCGCCAGCAGCCAGAGGGACAGCCTCTCCTACGAGCAGTACTTC. This sequence encodes CASSQRDSLSYEQYF.

The chain joins TRBV29-1 to TRBJ2-7; D gene unclear. V was shortened by 6 bases and J by 7 bases, with 19 bases between the two germline ends. This CDR3 contains 13 residues. CDR1 and CDR2 (germline): SQVTM, ANQGSEA. Here the CDR3 reads CSVPASYYGEQYF. CDR3 nucleotides: TGCAGCGTACCGGCATCCTACTACGGGGAGCAGTACTTC.

This rearrangement joins TRBV28 to TRBJ1-2, with D maybe TRBD1 (6 bases). The V gene lost 3 bases and the J gene lost 3 bases, with 23 bases spanning the gap. The CDR3 sequence is 18 residues long. Per the germline V gene, CDR1 is MDHEN and CDR2 is SYDVKM. CDR3 bases: TGTGCCAGCAGTTTGGCCACCACTTCGACAGGAGTTGACTATGGCTACACCTTC. This encodes CASSLATTSTGVDYGYTF.

The rearrangement links TRBV7-2 to TRBJ1-5; D remains unclear. Germline V gives CDR1 SGHTA, CDR2 FQGNSA. The CDR3 sequence is 13 residues long. V was clipped by 4 bases and J by 3 bases, with 7 bases between them. The CDR3 region is CASSSSINQPQHF. In DNA form, the CDR3 reads TGTGCCAGCAGCTCCAGTATCAATCAGCCCCAGCATTTT. Full variable domain (outside the CDR3, taken from reference TRBV7-2 and TRBJ1-5): GAGVSQSPSNKVTEKGKDVELRCDPISGHTALYWYRQSLGQGLEFLIYFQGNSAPDKSGLPSDRFSAERTGGSVSTLTIQRTQQEDSAVYLCASSSSINQPQHFGDGTRLSIL.

The chain recombines TRBV5-1 with TRBJ1-2; a weak D match, TRBD1 (5 bases). The germline gives CDR1 SGHRS, CDR2 YFSETQ. The CDR3 loop spans 15 amino acids. Trimming cost V 4 bases and J 4 bases, with 17 bases left between them. CDR3 loop: CASSPPAQGSYGYTF. The CDR3, as DNA: TGCGCCAGCAGCCCCCCCGCCCAGGGAAGCTATGGCTACACCTTC.

The chain recombines TRBV29-1 with TRBJ1-5, with unresolved D. V was trimmed by 4 bases and J by 3 bases, leaving 13 bases between them. The CDR3 covers 14 residues. Germline V CDR1 and CDR2: SQVTM, ANQGSEA. The CDR3 reads CSVVIGVSNQPQHF. The CDR3 DNA is TGCAGCGTTGTCATCGGGGTTTCCAATCAGCCCCAGCATTTT.

The rearrangement uses TRBV7-8 and TRBJ2-7; D not resolved. V was shortened by 5 bases and J by 5 bases, with 13 bases between the two germline ends. In germline, CDR1 is SGHVS, CDR2 FQNEAQ. This CDR3 has 13 amino acids. The CDR3 loop is CASSLPVRDEQYF. Written as DNA, the CDR3 is TGTGCCAGCAGCCTCCCTGTCCGCGACGAGCAGTACTTC. Combining the CDR3 with reference TRBV7-8 and TRBJ2-7 gives the whole variable domain GAGVSQSPRYKVAKRGQDVALRCDPISGHVSLFWYQQALGQGPEFLTYFQNEAQLDKSGLPSDRFFAERPEGSVSTLKIQRTQQEDSAVYLCASSLPVRDEQYFGPGTRLTVT.

The rearrangement links TRBV5-8 to TRBJ2-7; 7 nucleotides align to TRBD2. This CDR3 contains 14 residues. Germline trimming cut 0 bases from V and 6 bases from J; bases unmatched to any gene: 6. Germline V CDR1 and CDR2: SGHTS, YDEGEE. The CDR3 coding sequence is TGTGCCAGCAGCTTGGTCCGGACTAGGTCCGAGCAGTACTTC. Amino acid sequence: CASSLVRTRSEQYF.

The J gene is TRBJ1-1, the V gene TRBV2; 8 bases align to TRBD1. This CDR3 is built from 14 residues. The trim removed 3 bases at V and 5 bases at J, leaving 5 bases unmatched. The V gene's germline CDR1 is SNHLY and CDR2 FYNNEI. The CDR3 loop is CASSDRGRGTEAFF. The CDR3 nucleotides are TGTGCCAGCAGTGACAGGGGGCGGGGAACTGAAGCTTTCTTT.

This chain links TRBV18 with TRBJ2-2; D uncertain. The CDR3 is 12 amino acids. V was cut by 3 bases and J by 7 bases, with 6 bases left in between. The germline gives CDR1 KGHSH, CDR2 LQKENI. The CDR3 protein is CASSPEVGELFF. The CDR3 nucleotides read TGTGCCAGCTCACCCGAGGTCGGGGAGCTGTTTTTT. The variable domain in full, completed from reference TRBV18 and TRBJ2-2, reads NAGVMQNPRHLVRRRGQEARLRCSPMKGHSHVYWYRQLPEEGLKFMVYLQKENIIDESGMPKERFSAEFPKEGPSILRIQQVVRGDSAAYFCASSPEVGELFFGEGSRLTVL.

This chain uses TRBV27 with TRBJ1-1, with 9 bases that match TRBD1. The CDR3 covers 19 residues. Trimming removed 5 bases from V and 4 bases from J; junction bases left unmatched: 20. Germline CDR1 and CDR2: MNHEY and SMNVEV (reference sequence). CDR3 nucleotides: TGTGCCAGCAGTCCCCCTATTGACAGGGGGAGGCGGAGGCCCACTGAAGCTTTCTTT. Protein: CASSPPIDRGRRRPTEAFF.

The chain recombines TRBV2 with TRBJ1-1; 7 positions agree with TRBD1. Trimming at V came to 7 bases and at J to 3 bases, leaving 11 bases not matched to a gene. This CDR3 has 15 residues. Germline loops: CDR1 SNHLY, CDR2 FYNNEI. DNA for the CDR3: TGTGCCAGCATGGGTCTCGGGACAGCATACACTGAAGCTTTCTTT. This encodes CASMGLGTAYTEAFF.

The genes are TRBV5-1 and TRBJ1-5, with D possibly matching TRBD1 (6 bases). Germline V gene lookup returns CDR1 SGHRS and CDR2 YFSETQ. The V gene lost 4 bases and the J gene lost 0 bases, with 11 bases spanning the gap. The CDR3 runs 15 residues. The CDR3 nucleotides are TGCGCCAGCAGCCCGACAGGTAATAGCAATCAGCCCCAGCATTTT. Protein sequence: CASSPTGNSNQPQHF.

The V gene is TRBV28, the J gene TRBJ1-4, with D perhaps TRBD1 (5 bases). This CDR3 comprises 15 residues. The V end was cut by 1 base, the J end by 6 bases, with 12 bases between. Germline assignment: CDR1 MDHEN and CDR2 SYDVKM. CDR3 protein: CASSLYSTDYEKLFF. In DNA, the CDR3 is TGTGCCAGCAGTTTATACTCGACAGACTATGAAAAACTGTTTTTT.

V gene TRBV15 combines with J gene TRBJ2-6, with 8 bases identical to TRBD1. Trimming cost V 9 bases and J 0 bases; bases outside gene matches: 4. The CDR3 sequence is 15 residues long. CDR1 LNHNV and CDR2 YYDKDF come from the germline V gene (reference sequence). CDR3 sequence reads: CATGTGRSGANVLTF. The CDR3 region has the DNA TGTGCCACAGGGACAGGTCGCTCTGGGGCCAACGTCCTGACTTTC. The full variable domain, rest sourced from reference TRBV15 and TRBJ2-6, is DAMVIQNPRYQVTQFGKPVTLSCSQTLNHNVMYWYQQKSSQAPKLLFHYYDKDFNNEADTPDNFQSRRPNTSFCFLDIRSPGLGDTAMYLCATGTGRSGANVLTFGAGSRLTVL.

This clone showed up just a few times. This CDR3 is also generated by other DNA sequences in the sample. The V and J genes are TRBV29-1 and TRBJ2-7, with 14 bases fitting TRBD2. J lost 5 bases, V lost 4 bases, and 4 bases had no gene match. The CDR3 loop spans 14 amino acids. Germline CDR1 SQVTM, CDR2 ANQGSEA. CDR3 amino acids: CSVVAGLAGDEQYF. For the CDR3, the DNA is TGCAGCGTTGTAGCGGGACTAGCGGGGGACGAGCAGTACTTC.

The V call is TRBV6-4, the J call TRBJ2-3; 7 positions match TRBD1. The CDR3 has 14 amino acids. The trim removed 3 bases at V and 2 bases at J, leaving 2 bases unmatched. Germline values: CDR1 MRHNA, CDR2 SNTAGT. CDR3 sequence (DNA): TGTGCCAGCAGTGAGGGACAGTCCACAGATACGCAGTATTTT. The encoded protein is CASSEGQSTDTQYF.

This chain links TRBV6-1 with TRBJ2-2; D unclear. The V gene's germline CDR1 is MNHNS and CDR2 SASEGT. The V end lost 2 bases, the J end lost 4 bases, and 5 bases lay between the germline ends. This CDR3 region has 13 residues. The CDR3 sequence: CASSERVTGELFF. The DNA for the CDR3 is TGTGCCAGCAGTGAACGGGTCACCGGGGAGCTGTTTTTT.

The chain carries TRBV19 and TRBJ1-4; TRBD1 aligns across 8 bases. The V segment lost 5 bases and the J segment 6 bases; nucleotides outside the gene matches: 11. Germline CDR1 and CDR2: LNHDA and SQIVND (reference sequence). The CDR3 covers 16 residues. CDR3 nucleotides: TGTGCCAGTAGTCCGCCGACAGGGGTATGGGATGAAAAACTGTTTTTT. Its protein product is CASSPPTGVWDEKLFF.

This chain connects TRBV6-1 to TRBJ1-1, with 8 bases matching TRBD1. The CDR3 is 15 amino acids. The junction had 9 bases not matched to a gene; V was cut back by 5 bases and J by 4 bases. Germline loops: CDR1 MNHNS, CDR2 SASEGT. This CDR3 is CASSPGQGIGTEAFF. Here the CDR3 DNA reads TGTGCCAGCAGTCCTGGACAGGGTATCGGCACTGAAGCTTTCTTT.

DNA for the CDR3: TGTGCCAGCAGTGAGATCAACAGACAAGAGACCCAGTACTTC. Translation: CASSEINRQETQYF. The chain joins TRBV6-1 to TRBJ2-5; D ambiguous. The CDR3 is 14 amino acids. Trimming took 3 bases from V and 2 from J, leaving 10 bases between them. The V gene's germline CDR1 is MNHNS and CDR2 SASEGT.

The gene calls are TRBV7-8 and TRBJ2-1; 9 bases align to TRBD2. Germline trimming cut 6 bases from V and 3 bases from J; bases unmatched to any gene: 3. The CDR3 runs 14 residues. Germline V CDR1 and CDR2: SGHVS, FQNEAQ. The CDR3 region has the DNA TGTGCCAGCAGGGCTAGCGGGGACTACAATGAGCAGTTCTTC. Amino acids: CASRASGDYNEQFF. Full variable domain (missing parts from reference TRBV7-8 and TRBJ2-1): GAGVSQSPRYKVAKRGQDVALRCDPISGHVSLFWYQQALGQGPEFLTYFQNEAQLDKSGLPSDRFFAERPEGSVSTLKIQRTQQEDSAVYLCASRASGDYNEQFFGPGTRLTVL.

As concerns this clone: This sample includes further DNA sequences coding for the same CDR3. The chain couples TRBV13 to TRBJ2-2; 12 bases align to TRBD2. The CDR3 consists of 15 residues. V was pared by 5 bases and J by 5 bases, with 3 bases of the junction left unmatched. Germline lookup yields CDR1 PRHDT and CDR2 FYEKMQ (reference sequence). CDR3 sequence reads: CASSPGLAGTGELFF. In nucleotides, the CDR3 is TGTGCCAGCAGCCCCGGACTAGCGGGAACCGGGGAGCTGTTTTTT.

This clone was counted a single time. CDR3 coding DNA: TGCGCCAGCAGCGAAGCTACTAGCGCGAGGTGGGATGAGCAGTTCTTC. It yields the protein CASSEATSARWDEQFF. The J gene is TRBJ2-1, the V gene TRBV4-1, with TRBD2 identical over 7 bases. J lost 8 bases, V lost 5 bases, and 15 bases had no gene match. The CDR3 is 16 residues long. Germline CDR1 MGHRA, CDR2 YSYEKL.